This T cell receptor beta chain came from a study of control samples from healthy donors and cancer patients. Trimming took 4 bases from V and 1 from J, leaving 17 bases between them. The CDR3 extends over 17 amino acids. Germline CDR1 and CDR2: SGHKS and YYEKEE (reference sequence). Using immunoSEQ multiplex PCR, the repertoire was profiled, and TCRdb retains in-frame clones only, with some absent. The data contain roughly 200,000 clones, roughly 91% of them seen just once; the ten biggest clones take up more than 1.2%. The chain has TRBV5-5 and TRBJ2-2; a weak D match, TRBD2 (6 bases). The source is a man aged 18 to 30 in good health. The sequenced material came from blood. CDR3 in amino acids: CASSARGTDLNTGELFF. The CDR3 coding sequence is TGTGCCAGCAGCGCCCGGGGGACGGACCTGAACACCGGGGAGCTGTTTTTT.